Below are 3 T cell receptor beta chains sequenced from a single sample in a study of blood T cell repertoires in COVID-19. Using immunoSEQ multiplex PCR, the repertoire was profiled, and TCRdb retains in-frame clones only, with some absent. This table has around 250,000 clones, 84% appearing once. Sequencing was done on a sample of peripheral blood. Source of these receptors: a woman aged 35 to 49 who had recovered from COVID-19.

This clone was picked up many times. This sequence joins TRBV24-1 and TRBJ2-1; 16 nucleotides align to TRBD2. The germline V gene encodes CDR1 KGHDR and CDR2 SFDVKD. This CDR3 contains 19 residues. With V trimmed by 5 bases and J by 4 bases, 10 bases remained unmatched. In nucleotides, the CDR3 is TGTGCCACCAGTGCCGTCGGGACTAGCGGGGGGGCCTTTTACAATGAGCAGTTCTTC. The encoded protein is CATSAVGTSGGAFYNEQFF.

The chain links TRBV19 to TRBJ2-7; 9 positions match TRBD1. The CDR3 spans 13 residues. J gave up 3 bases and V 5 bases, and 2 bases lay outside the gene matches. Germline V gene data show CDR1 as LNHDA and CDR2 as SQIVND (reference sequence). CDR3 residues: CASSGGQGYEQYF. The CDR3 region has the DNA TGTGCCAGTAGTGGGGGACAGGGCTACGAGCAGTACTTC.

This sequence joins TRBV4-1 and TRBJ2-7; D gene uncertain. This CDR3 region has 15 residues. Trimming pared 1 base from V and 3 bases from J, leaving 13 bases between. Germline loops: CDR1 MGHRA, CDR2 YSYEKL. This CDR3 is CASSQGLTEIYEQYF. DNA for the CDR3: TGCGCCAGCAGCCAAGGCCTAACAGAGATCTACGAGCAGTACTTC.